Below, 2 T cell receptor beta chains from the same sample are listed, as sequenced in a study of T cells in Graves' hyperthyroidism and ophthalmopathy. The CDR3 regions of TCR beta were amplified from RNA transcripts. The HTBI primer set was used in a first-round RT-PCR of the TCR CDR3. TCRdb re-called the multiplex PCR reads with MiXCR, one entry per CDR3 protein. The sample records roughly 500,000 distinct CDR3 sequences, around 50% being singletons. The sample comprised peripheral blood or thyroid tissue (not recorded which). Receptors originate from an adult woman with Graves' disease, either hyperthyroidism or ophthalmopathy (not recorded which).

The rearrangement joins TRBV7-9 to TRBJ1-3; no clear D. Germline CDR1 reads SEHNR; CDR2 reads FQNEAQ (reference sequence). Trimming stripped 2 bases from V and 8 bases from J, with 16 bases between. The CDR3 contains 15 residues. The CDR3 reads CASSLRPPERDTIYF. The DNA of the CDR3 is TGTGCCAGCAGCTTACGCCCCCCAGAGAGGGACACCATATATTTT.

The rearrangement links TRBV7-8 to TRBJ1-2; no firm D call. CDR3 size: 14 residues. Germline CDR1 is SGHVS and CDR2 is FQNEAQ. V was shortened by 6 bases and J by 2 bases, with 13 bases between the two germline ends. The CDR3 spells CASSYGGRNYGYTF. CDR3 in DNA: TGTGCCAGCAGTTACGGAGGGCGGAACTATGGCTACACCTTC.